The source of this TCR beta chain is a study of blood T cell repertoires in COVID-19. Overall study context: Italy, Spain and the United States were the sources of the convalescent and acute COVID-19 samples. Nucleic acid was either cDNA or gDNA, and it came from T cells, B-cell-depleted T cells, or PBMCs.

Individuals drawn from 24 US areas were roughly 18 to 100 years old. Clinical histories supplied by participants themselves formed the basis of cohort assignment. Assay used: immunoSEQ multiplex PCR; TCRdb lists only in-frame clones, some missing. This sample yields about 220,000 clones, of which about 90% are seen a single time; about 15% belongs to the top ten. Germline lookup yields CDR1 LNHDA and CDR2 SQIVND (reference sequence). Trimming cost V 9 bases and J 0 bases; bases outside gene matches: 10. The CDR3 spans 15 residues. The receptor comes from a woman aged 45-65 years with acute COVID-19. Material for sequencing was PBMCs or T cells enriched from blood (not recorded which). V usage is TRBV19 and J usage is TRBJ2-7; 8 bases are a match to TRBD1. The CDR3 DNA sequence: TGTGCCAGCCACCCAGGGGGCTCTGGCTCCTACGAGCAGTACTTC. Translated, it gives CASHPGGSGSYEQYF.